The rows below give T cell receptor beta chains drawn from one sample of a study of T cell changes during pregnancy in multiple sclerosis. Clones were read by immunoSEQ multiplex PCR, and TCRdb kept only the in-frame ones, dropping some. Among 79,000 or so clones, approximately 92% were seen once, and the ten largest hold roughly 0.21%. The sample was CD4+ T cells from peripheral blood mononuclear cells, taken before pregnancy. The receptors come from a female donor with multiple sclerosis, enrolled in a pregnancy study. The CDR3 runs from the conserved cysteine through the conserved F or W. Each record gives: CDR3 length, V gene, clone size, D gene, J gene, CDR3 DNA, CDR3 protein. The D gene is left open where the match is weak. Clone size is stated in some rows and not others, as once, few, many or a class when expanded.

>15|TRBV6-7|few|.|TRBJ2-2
TGTGCCAGCAGTTACTCTGGGGGGATCACCGGGGAGCTGTTTTTT
CASSYSGGITGELFF
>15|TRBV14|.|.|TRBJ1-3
TGTGCCAGCAGCCAAGCAAGCGGGCCTGGAAACACCATATATTTT
CASSQASGPGNTIYF
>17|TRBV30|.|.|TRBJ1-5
TGTGCCTGGAGTGTATTTCGGCCAGGTTCCCATAATCAGCCCCAGCATTTT
CAWSVFRPGSHNQPQHF
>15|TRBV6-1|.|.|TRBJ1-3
TGTGCCAGCAGTGAAATGTGGCAGGCTGGAAACACCATATATTTT
CASSEMWQAGNTIYF
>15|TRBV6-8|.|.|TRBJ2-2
TGTGCCAGCAGTGCCCTCGGAGGGGCCACCGGGGAGCTGTTTTTT
CASSALGGATGELFF
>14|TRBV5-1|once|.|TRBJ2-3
TGCGCCAGCAGCCCCCAGGCGGGGACAGATACGCAGTATTTT
CASSPQAGTDTQYF
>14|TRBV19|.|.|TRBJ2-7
TGTGCCAGTAGTATTCGGGACAACCACTACGAGCAGTACTTC
CASSIRDNHYEQYF
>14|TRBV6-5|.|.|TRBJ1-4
TGTGCCAGCAGCACCAGGCGCGAGAATGAAAAACTGTTTTTT
CASSTRRENEKLFF
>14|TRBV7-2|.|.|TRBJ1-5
TGTGCCAGCAGCTTAGCGAGTAGCAATCAGCCCCAGCATTTT
CASSLASSNQPQHF
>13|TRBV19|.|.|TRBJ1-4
TGTGCCAGTTCGAGATTCTCTAATGAAAAACTGTTTTTT
CASSRFSNEKLFF
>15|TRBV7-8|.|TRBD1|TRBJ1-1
TGTGCCAGCAGGAAAAGGGGACAGGGGTGGACTGAAGCTTTCTTT
CASRKRGQGWTEAFF
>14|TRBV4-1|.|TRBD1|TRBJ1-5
TGCGCCAGCGGGCAAGACAGGGATCATCAGCCCCAGCATTTT
CASGQDRDHQPQHF
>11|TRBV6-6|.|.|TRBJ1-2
TGTGCCAGCCGGAGGGGCTATGGCTACACCTTC
CASRRGYGYTF
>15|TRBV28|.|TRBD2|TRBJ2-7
TGTGCCAGCAGTTTAATGGTAGCGGGAGGTCACGAGCAGTACTTC
CASSLMVAGGHEQYF
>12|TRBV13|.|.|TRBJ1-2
TGTGCCAGCGGCCGGGAGGTGGGTGGCTACACCTTC
CASGREVGGYTF
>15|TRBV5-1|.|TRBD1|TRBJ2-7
TGCGCCAGCAGCTTACCGGGACAGGGGACCTACGAGCAGTACTTC
CASSLPGQGTYEQYF
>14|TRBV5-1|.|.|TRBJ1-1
TGCGCCAGCAGCTCAATTTCAGTGAACACTGAAGCTTTCTTT
CASSSISVNTEAFF
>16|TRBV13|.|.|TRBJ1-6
TGTGCCAGCAGCCCTACCCGGGACACCTCCCCAACGGGCCTCCACTTT
CASSPTRDTSPTGLHF
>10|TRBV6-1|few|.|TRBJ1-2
TGTGCCAGCAGCCTCGGGGGCTACACCTTC
CASSLGGYTF
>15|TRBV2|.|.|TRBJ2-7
TGTGCCAGCAGTGAAAGGCCAGGGTTATCCCACGAGCAGTACTTC
CASSERPGLSHEQYF
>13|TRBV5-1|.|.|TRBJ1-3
TGCGCCAGCAGCTTGGACAGGCAGAACACCATATATTTT
CASSLDRQNTIYF
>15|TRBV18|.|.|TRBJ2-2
TGTGCCAGCTCACCACCGGGGAGGAACACCGGGGAGCTGTTTTTT
CASSPPGRNTGELFF
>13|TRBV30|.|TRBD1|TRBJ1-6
TGTGCCTGGACCGGGACAGGGGGTTCACCCCTCCACTTT
CAWTGTGGSPLHF
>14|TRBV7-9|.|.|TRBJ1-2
TGTGCCAGCAGCTTAGCCGGGGGGAACTATGGCTACACCTTC
CASSLAGGNYGYTF
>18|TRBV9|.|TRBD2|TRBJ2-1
TGTGCCAGCAGCGGAGACGGGTTAGCGGGATTCTCCTACAATGAGCAGTTCTTC
CASSGDGLAGFSYNEQFF
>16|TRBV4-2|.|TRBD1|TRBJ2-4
TGTGCCAGCAGCCAGGGACAGGGGGCGAGGGGAAACATTCAGTACTTC
CASSQGQGARGNIQYF
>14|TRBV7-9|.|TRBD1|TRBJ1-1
TGTGCCAGCAGCCTGACAGGGAAGAACACTGAAGCTTTCTTT
CASSLTGKNTEAFF
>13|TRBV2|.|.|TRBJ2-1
TGTGCCAGCAGGCCCCCCAGTTTGGATGAGCAGTTCTTC
CASRPPSLDEQFF
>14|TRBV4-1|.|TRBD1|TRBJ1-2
TGCGCCAGCACCTCCTCTGGGACAGGGTTTGGCTACACCTTC
CASTSSGTGFGYTF
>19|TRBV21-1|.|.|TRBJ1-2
TGTGCCAGCAGCAAACCAAGATACTCAGACAGGGGGCGTTGCTATGGCTACACCTTC
CASSKPRYSDRGRCYGYTF
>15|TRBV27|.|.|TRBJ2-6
TGTGCCAGCAGACCTCAGGTCTCCGGGGCCAACGTCCTGACTTTC
CASRPQVSGANVLTF
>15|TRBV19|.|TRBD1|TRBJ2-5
TGTGCCAGTAGTGTAATCGGACAGGGGGGCGAGACCCAGTACTTC
CASSVIGQGGETQYF
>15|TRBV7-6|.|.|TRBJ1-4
TGTGCCAGCAGCTCCACCCCGGGACTTGGGGAAAAACTGTTTTTT
CASSSTPGLGEKLFF
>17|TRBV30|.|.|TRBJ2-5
TGTGCCTGGAGCCAGAAACACACCGGGACACCAGAAGAGACCCAGTACTTC
CAWSQKHTGTPEETQYF
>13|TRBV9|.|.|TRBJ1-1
TGTGCCAGCAGCGTAGCGGTGAGCACTGAAGCTTTCTTT
CASSVAVSTEAFF
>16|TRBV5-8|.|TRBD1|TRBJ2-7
TGTGCCAGCAGCTCCCCCCAACCGGGACAGGGTCTAAGGCAGTACTTC
CASSSPQPGQGLRQYF
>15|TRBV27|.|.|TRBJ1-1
TGTGCCAGCAGTTTGGGTCAGGGAGGTAGCACTGAAGCTTTCTTT
CASSLGQGGSTEAFF
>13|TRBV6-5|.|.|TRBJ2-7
TGTGCCACCAAACAGGGTTACTCCTACGAGCAGTACTTC
CATKQGYSYEQYF
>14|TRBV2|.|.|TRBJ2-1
TGTGCCAGCAGTGAAAGCGGACGGAACCCTGTATGGGTCTTC
CASSESGRNPVWVF
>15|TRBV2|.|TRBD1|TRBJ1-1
TGTGCCAGCAGCGATAGCCGGACAGGAAACACTGAAGCTTTCTTT
CASSDSRTGNTEAFF
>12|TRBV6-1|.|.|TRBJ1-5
TGTGCCAGCACCCTTCCCTATCAGCCCCAGCATTTT
CASTLPYQPQHF
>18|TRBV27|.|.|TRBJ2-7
TGTGCCAGCAGTTTACGGTCCATGGCCGCTACAAGAGGGAACGAGCAGTACTTC
CASSLRSMAATRGNEQYF
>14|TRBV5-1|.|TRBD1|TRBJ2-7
TGCGCCAGCAGCCCTGCTGCCAGGGGGCTCGAGCAGTACTTC
CASSPAARGLEQYF
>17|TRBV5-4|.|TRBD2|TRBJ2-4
TGTGCCAGCAGCTGGGGCGGACTAGCGGGGGGTAAAAACATTCAGTACTTC
CASSWGGLAGGKNIQYF
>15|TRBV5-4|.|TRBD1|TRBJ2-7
TGTGCCAGCAGCTTGGGGACAGGGGAGCAATACGAGCAGTACTTC
CASSLGTGEQYEQYF
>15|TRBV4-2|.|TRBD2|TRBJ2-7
TGTGCCAGCAGCCAGGATGGGACTAGGGACTACGAGCAGTACTTC
CASSQDGTRDYEQYF
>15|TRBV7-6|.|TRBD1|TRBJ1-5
TGTGCCAGCAGCTTAGGGACAGGGTCCAATCAGCCCCAGCATTTT
CASSLGTGSNQPQHF
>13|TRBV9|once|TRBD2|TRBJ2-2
TGTGCCAGCAGCGGGGGAGGGGCCGGGGAGCTGTTTTTT
CASSGGGAGELFF
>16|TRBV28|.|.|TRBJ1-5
TGTGCCAGCAGTTCGGACACGAAGGTCGGCAATCAGCCCCAGCATTTT
CASSSDTKVGNQPQHF
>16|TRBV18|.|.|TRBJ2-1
TGTGCCAGCTCACTCAGGAGGACAGACTCGGGAAATGAGCAGTTCTTC
CASSLRRTDSGNEQFF
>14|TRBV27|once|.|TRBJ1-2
TGTGCCAGCAGTCCGAACGGGGGGTACTATGGCTACACCTTC
CASSPNGGYYGYTF
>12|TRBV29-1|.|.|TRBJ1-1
TGCAGCGTTGGACCAGGGGACACTGAAGCTTTCTTT
CSVGPGDTEAFF
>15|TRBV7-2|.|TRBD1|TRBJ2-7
TGTGCCAGCAGCTTAGAGGCGGGACAGGGTCTGGAGCAGTACTTC
CASSLEAGQGLEQYF
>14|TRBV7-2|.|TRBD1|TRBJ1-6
TGTGCCAGCAGCTCACAGGGGGCTGATTCACCCCTCCACTTT
CASSSQGADSPLHF
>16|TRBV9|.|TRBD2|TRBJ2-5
TGTGCCAGCAGCCTGGGACTAGCGGGGGGCCAAGAGACCCAGTACTTC
CASSLGLAGGQETQYF
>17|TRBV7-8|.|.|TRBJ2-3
TGTGCCAGCAGCTCCCAAGGACAGCAGCGGAGCACAGATACGCAGTATTTT
CASSSQGQQRSTDTQYF
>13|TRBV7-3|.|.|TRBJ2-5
TGTGCCAGCAGCCGGGGAGCGGAAGAGACCCAGTACTTC
CASSRGAEETQYF
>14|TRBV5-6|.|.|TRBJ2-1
TGTGCCAGCAGCTTGCCGACAGGAAACAATGAGCAGTTCTTC
CASSLPTGNNEQFF